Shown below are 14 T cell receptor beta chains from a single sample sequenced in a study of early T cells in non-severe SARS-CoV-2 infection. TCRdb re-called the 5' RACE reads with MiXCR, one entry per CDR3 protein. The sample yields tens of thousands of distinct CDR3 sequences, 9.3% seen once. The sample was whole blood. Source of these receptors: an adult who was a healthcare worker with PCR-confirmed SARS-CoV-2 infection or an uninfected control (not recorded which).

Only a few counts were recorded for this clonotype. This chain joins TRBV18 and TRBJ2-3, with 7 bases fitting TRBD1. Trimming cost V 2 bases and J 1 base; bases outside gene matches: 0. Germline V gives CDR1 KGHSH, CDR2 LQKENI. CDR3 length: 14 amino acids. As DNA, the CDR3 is TGTGCCAGCTCACCAACAGGGGGCACAGATACGCAGTATTTT. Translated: CASSPTGGTDTQYF.

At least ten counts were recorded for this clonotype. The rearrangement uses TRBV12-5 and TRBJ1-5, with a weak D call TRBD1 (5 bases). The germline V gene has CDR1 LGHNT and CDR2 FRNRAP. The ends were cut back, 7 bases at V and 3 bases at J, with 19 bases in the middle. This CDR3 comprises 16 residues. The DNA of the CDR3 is TGTGCTAGTGCCCGGCCGGGGGGAGGCTTCAATCAGCCCCAGCATTTT. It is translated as CASARPGGGFNQPQHF.

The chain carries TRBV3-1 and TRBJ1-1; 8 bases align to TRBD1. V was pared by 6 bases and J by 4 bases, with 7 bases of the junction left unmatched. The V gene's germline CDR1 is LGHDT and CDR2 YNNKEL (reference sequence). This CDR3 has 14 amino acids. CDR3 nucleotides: TGTGCCAGCAGTCGATTCACAGGGGGCACTGAAGCTTTCTTT. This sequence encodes CASSRFTGGTEAFF.

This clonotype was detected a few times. The CDR3 loop reads CASSLTWVAVTYEQYF. The CDR3 DNA follows: TGTGCCAGCAGTCTGACCTGGGTAGCGGTGACCTACGAGCAGTACTTC. The chain combines TRBV2 with TRBJ2-7; D may be TRBD2 (6 bases). The CDR3 extends over 16 amino acids. CDR1 and CDR2 (germline): SNHLY, FYNNEI. Between the trimmed V and J ends, which lost 5 bases and 2 bases, there was a span of 19 bases.

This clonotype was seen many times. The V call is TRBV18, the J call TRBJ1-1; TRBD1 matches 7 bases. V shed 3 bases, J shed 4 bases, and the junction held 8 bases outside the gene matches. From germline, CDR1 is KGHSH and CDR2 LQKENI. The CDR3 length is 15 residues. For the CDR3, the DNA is TGTGCCAGCTCACCCCAGGAGGGGGCAGGCACTGAAGCTTTCTTT. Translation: CASSPQEGAGTEAFF.

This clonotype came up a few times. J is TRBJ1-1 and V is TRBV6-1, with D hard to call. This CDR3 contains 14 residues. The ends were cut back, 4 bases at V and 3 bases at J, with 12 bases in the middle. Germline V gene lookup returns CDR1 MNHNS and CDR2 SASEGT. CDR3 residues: CASSAGNADTEAFF. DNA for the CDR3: TGTGCCAGCAGTGCGGGCAATGCAGACACTGAAGCTTTCTTT.

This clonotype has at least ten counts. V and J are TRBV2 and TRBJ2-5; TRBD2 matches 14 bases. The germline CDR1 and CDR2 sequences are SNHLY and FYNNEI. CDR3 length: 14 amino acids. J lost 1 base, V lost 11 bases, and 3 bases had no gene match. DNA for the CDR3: TGTGCCGGAGGACTAGCGGGGGGCCAAGAGACCCAGTACTTC. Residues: CAGGLAGGQETQYF.

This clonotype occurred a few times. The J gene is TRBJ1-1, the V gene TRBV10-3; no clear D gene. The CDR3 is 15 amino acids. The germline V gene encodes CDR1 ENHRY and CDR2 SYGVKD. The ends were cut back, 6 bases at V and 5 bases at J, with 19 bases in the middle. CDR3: CAIRGISVGTTEAFF. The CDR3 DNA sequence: TGTGCCATCAGGGGGATCTCGGTGGGAACAACTGAAGCTTTCTTT.

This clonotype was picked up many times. The chain's CDR3 is CSASQLGGGATDTQYF. Written as DNA, the CDR3 is TGCAGTGCTAGCCAACTAGGCGGGGGGGCTACAGATACGCAGTATTTT. The genes are TRBV20-1 and TRBJ2-3; 9 nucleotides line up with TRBD2. Germline lookup yields CDR1 DFQATT and CDR2 SNEGSKA (reference sequence). CDR3 length: 16 residues. V lost 3 bases and J lost 3; bases outside the gene matches: 10.

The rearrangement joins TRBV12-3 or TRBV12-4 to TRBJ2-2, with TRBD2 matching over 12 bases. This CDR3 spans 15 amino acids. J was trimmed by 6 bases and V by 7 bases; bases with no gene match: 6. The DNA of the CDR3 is TGTGCCAGCACCCTACTAGCGGGGGGAGCCGGGGAGCTGTTTTTT. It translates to CASTLLAGGAGELFF.

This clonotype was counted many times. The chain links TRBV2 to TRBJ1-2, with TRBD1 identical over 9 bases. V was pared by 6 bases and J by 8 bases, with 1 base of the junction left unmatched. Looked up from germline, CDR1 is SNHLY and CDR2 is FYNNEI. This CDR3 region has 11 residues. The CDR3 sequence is CASRDRGGYTF. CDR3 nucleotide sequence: TGTGCCAGCAGGGACAGGGGCGGCTACACCTTC.

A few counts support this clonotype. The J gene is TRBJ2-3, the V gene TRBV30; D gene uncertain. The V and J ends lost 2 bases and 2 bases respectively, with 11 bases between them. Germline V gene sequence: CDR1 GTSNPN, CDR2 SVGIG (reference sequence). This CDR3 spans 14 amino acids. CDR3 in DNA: TGTGCCTGGAGTCCCACTTTCGTCACAGATACGCAGTATTTT. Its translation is CAWSPTFVTDTQYF.

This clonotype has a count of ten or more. CDR3 sequence (DNA): TGTGCCAGCAGCGTACGGCCTAGCGGGGGAAAAGAGACCCAGTACTTC. This sequence encodes CASSVRPSGGKETQYF. The chain combines TRBV9 with TRBJ2-5; 10 bases map to TRBD2. There are 16 residues in the CDR3. With 1 base clipped from V and 3 bases from J, the junction kept 6 bases outside the gene matches. Germline CDR1 is SGDLS and CDR2 is YYNGEE.

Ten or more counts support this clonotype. CDR3 region: CASSLGGTQYF. CDR3 DNA: TGTGCCAGCAGTTTAGGGGGGACCCAGTACTTC. The chain employs TRBV12-3 or TRBV12-4 and TRBJ2-5, with D unresolved. The CDR3 is made up of 11 amino acids. Trimming cost V 1 base and J 7 bases, with 4 bases left between them.